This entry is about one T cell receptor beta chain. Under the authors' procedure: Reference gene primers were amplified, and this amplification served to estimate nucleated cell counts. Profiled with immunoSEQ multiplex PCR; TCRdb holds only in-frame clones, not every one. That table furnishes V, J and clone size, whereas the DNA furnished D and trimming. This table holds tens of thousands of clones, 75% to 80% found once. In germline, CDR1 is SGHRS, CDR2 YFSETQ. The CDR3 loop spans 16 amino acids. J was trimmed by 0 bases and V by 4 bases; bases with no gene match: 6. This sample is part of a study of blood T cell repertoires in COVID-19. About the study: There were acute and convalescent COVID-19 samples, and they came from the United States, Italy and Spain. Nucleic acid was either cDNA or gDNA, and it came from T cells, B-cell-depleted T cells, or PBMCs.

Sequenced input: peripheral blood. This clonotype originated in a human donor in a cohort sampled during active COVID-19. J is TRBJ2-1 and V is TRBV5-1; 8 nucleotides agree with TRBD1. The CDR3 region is CASSVGGTGSYNEQFF. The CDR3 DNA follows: TGCGCCAGCAGCGTAGGGGGGACAGGCTCCTACAATGAGCAGTTCTTC.